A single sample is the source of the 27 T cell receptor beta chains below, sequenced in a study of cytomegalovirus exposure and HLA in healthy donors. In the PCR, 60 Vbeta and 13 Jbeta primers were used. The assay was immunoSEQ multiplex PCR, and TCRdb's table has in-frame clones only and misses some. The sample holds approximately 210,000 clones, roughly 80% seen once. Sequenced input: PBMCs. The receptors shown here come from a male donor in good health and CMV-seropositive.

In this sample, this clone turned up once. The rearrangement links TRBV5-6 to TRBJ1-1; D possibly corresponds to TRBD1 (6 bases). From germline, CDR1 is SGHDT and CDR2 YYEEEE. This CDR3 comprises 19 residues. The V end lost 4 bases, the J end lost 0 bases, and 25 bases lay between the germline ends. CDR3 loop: CASSLTSDRYGYMNTEAFF. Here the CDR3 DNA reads TGTGCCAGCAGCCTTACTTCCGACAGGTATGGGTACATGAACACTGAAGCTTTCTTT.

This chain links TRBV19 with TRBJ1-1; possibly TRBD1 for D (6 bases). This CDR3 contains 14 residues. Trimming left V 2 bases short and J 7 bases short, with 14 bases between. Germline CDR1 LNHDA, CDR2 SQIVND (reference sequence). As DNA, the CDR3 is TGTGCCAGTAGTATATTGACAGGTATCAGTGAAGCTTTCTTT. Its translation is CASSILTGISEAFF.

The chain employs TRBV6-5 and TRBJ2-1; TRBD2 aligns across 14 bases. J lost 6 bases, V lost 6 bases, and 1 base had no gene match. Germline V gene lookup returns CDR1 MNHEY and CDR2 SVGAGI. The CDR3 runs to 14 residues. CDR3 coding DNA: TGTGCCAGCAGGGGACTAGCGGGGGCCAATGAGCAGTTCTTC. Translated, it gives CASRGLAGANEQFF.

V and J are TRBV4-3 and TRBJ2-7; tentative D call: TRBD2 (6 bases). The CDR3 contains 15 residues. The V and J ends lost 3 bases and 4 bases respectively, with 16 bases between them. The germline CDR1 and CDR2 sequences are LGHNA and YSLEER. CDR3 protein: CASSQTPGVRYEQYF. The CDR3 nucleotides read TGCGCCAGCAGCCAGACCCCGGGGGTTAGATACGAGCAGTACTTC.

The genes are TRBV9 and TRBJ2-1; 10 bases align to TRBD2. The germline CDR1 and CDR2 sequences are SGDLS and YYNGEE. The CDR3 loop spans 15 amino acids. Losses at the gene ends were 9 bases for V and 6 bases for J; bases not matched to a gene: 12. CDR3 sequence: CATSLILAGVNEQFF. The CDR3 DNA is TGTGCCACCTCTCTTATTCTAGCGGGAGTCAATGAGCAGTTCTTC.

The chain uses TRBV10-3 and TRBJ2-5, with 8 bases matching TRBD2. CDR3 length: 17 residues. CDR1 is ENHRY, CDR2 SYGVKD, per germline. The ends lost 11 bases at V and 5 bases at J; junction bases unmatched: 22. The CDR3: CASLSGGPGLVGETQYF. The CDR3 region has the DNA TGTGCCTCCCTATCGGGGGGGCCGGGTCTTGTAGGGGAGACCCAGTACTTC.

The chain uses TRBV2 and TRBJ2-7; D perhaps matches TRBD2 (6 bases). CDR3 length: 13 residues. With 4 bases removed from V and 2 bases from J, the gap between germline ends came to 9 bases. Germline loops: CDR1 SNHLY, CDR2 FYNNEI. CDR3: CASSGGETYEQYF. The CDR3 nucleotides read TGTGCCAGCAGTGGGGGGGAGACCTACGAGCAGTACTTC.

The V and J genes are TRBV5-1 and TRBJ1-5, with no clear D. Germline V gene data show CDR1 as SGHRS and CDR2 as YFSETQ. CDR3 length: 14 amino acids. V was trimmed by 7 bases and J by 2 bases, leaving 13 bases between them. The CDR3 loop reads CASSPLPGNQPQHF. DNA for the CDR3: TGCGCCAGCTCCCCCCTCCCCGGCAATCAGCCCCAGCATTTT.

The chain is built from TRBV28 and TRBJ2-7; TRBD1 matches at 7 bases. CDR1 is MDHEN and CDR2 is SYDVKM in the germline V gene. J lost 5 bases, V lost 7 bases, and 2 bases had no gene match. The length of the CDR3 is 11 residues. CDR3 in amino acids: CASNQGDEQYF. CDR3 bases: TGTGCCAGCAACCAGGGGGACGAGCAGTACTTC.

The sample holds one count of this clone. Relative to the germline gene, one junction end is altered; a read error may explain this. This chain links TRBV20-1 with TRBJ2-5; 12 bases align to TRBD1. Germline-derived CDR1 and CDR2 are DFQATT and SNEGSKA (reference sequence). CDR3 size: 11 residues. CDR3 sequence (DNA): TGCAGTGCTAGGACCGGGACAGGGGGCAACTTC. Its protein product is CSARTGTGGNF.

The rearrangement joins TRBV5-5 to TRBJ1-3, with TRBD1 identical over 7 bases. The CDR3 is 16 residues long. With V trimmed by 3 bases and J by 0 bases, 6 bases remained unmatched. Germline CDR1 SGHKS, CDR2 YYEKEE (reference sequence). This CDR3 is CASSSGQPISGNTIYF. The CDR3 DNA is TGTGCCAGCAGCTCGGGACAGCCGATCTCTGGAAACACCATATATTTT.

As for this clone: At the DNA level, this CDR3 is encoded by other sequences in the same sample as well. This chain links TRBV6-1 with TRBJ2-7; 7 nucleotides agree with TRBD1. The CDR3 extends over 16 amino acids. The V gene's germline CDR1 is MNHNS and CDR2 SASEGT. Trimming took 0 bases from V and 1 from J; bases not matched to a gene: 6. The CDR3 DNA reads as TGTGCCAGCAGTGAAGCGTATGGACAGGTATCCTACGAGCAGTACTTC. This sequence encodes CASSEAYGQVSYEQYF.

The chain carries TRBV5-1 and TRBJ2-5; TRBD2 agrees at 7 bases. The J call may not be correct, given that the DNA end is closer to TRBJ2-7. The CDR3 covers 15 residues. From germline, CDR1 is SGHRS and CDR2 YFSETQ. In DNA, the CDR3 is TGCGCCAGCAGCTTGCGCCTAGCGGAGAAGTACGAGCAGTACTTC. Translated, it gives CASSLRLAEKYEQYF.

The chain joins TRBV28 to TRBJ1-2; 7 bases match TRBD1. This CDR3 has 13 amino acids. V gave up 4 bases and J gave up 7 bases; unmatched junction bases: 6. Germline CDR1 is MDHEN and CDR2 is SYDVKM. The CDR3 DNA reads TGTGCCAGCAGTTCAACAGGGGCTCGTGGCTACACCTTC. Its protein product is CASSSTGARGYTF.

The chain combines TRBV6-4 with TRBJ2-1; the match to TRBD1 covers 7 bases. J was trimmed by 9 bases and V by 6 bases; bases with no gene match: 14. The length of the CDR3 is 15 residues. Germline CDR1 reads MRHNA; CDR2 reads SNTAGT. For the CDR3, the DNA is TGTGCCAGCAGGGAACAGGGGACGGTAACAAGTGAGCAGTTCTTC. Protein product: CASREQGTVTSEQFF.

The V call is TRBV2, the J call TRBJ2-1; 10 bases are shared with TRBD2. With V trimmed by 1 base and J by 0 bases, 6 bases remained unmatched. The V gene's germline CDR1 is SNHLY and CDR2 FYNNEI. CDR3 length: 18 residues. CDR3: CASSEELAGASSYNEQFF. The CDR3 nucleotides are TGTGCCAGCAGTGAAGAGCTAGCGGGGGCTAGCTCCTACAATGAGCAGTTCTTC.

Here the CDR3 DNA reads TGTGCCAGCAGCCCTAGCGCTAGCTCCTACGAGCAGTACTTC. Protein sequence: CASSPSASSYEQYF. The V gene is TRBV11-2, the J gene TRBJ2-7; D is perhaps TRBD2 (6 bases). Per the germline V gene, CDR1 is SGHAT and CDR2 is FQNNGV. This CDR3 has 14 amino acids. V lost 5 bases and J lost 0, with 11 bases in between.

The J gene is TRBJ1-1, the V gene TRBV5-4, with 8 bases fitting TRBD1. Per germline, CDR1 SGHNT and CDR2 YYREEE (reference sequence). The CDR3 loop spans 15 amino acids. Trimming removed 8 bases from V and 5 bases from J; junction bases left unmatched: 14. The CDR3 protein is CASGTKDRARTEAFF. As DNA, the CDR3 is TGTGCCAGTGGGACTAAGGACAGGGCGAGGACTGAAGCTTTCTTT.

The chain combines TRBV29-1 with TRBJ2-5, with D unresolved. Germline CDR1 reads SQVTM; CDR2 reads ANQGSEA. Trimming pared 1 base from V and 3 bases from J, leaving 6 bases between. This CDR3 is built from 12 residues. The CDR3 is CSVEGLEETQYF. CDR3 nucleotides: TGCAGCGTTGAAGGACTTGAAGAGACCCAGTACTTC.

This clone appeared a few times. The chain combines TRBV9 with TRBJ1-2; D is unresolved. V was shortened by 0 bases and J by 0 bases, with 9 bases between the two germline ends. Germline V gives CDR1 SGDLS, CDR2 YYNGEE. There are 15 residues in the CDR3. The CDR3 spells CASSVEAGTNYGYTF. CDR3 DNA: TGTGCCAGCAGCGTAGAGGCAGGTACTAACTATGGCTACACCTTC.

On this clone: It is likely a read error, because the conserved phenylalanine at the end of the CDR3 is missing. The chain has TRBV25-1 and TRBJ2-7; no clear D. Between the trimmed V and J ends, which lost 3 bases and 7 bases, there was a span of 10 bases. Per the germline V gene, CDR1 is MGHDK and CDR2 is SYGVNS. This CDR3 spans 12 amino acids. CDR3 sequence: CASSEVGEEQYL. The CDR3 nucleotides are TGTGCCAGCAGTGAGGTTGGAGAGGAGCAGTACCTC.

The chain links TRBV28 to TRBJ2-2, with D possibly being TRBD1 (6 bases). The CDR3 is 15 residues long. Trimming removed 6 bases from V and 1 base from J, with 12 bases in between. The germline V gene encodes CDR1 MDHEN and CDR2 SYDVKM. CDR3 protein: CASRPTGQNTGELFF. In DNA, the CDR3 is TGTGCCAGCAGGCCAACAGGGCAGAACACCGGGGAGCTGTTTTTT.

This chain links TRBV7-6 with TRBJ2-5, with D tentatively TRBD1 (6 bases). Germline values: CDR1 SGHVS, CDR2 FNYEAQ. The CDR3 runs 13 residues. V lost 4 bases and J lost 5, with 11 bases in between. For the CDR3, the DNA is TGTGCCAGCAGCTCGACAGGTGGGGAGACCCAGTACTTC. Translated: CASSSTGGETQYF.

The CDR3: CASSQGTGTGYEQYF. The CDR3 region has the DNA TGCGCCAGCAGCCAAGGAACCGGGACAGGCTACGAGCAGTACTTC. The chain couples TRBV4-1 to TRBJ2-7; TRBD1 matches at 8 bases. With V trimmed by 1 base and J by 3 bases, 5 bases remained unmatched. Germline V lookup: CDR1 MGHRA, CDR2 YSYEKL. CDR3 length equals 15 residues.

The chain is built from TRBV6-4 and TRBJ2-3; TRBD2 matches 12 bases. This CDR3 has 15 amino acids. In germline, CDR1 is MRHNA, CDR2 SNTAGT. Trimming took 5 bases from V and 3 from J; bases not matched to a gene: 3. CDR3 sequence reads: CASSPGLAGTDTQYF. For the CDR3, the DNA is TGTGCCAGCAGTCCCGGACTAGCGGGAACAGATACGCAGTATTTT.

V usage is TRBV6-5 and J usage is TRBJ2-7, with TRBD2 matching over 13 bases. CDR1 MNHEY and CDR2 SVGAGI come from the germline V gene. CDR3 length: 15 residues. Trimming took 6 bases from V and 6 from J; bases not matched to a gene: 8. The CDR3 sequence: CASRDGLAGVREQYF. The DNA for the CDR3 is TGTGCCAGCAGGGATGGACTAGCGGGAGTTCGCGAGCAGTACTTC.

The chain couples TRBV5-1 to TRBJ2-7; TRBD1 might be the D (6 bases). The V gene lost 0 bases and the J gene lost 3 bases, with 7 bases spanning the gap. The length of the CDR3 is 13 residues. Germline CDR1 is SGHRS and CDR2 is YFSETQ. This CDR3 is CASSLGGHYEQYF. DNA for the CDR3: TGCGCCAGCAGCTTGGGGGGACACTACGAGCAGTACTTC.